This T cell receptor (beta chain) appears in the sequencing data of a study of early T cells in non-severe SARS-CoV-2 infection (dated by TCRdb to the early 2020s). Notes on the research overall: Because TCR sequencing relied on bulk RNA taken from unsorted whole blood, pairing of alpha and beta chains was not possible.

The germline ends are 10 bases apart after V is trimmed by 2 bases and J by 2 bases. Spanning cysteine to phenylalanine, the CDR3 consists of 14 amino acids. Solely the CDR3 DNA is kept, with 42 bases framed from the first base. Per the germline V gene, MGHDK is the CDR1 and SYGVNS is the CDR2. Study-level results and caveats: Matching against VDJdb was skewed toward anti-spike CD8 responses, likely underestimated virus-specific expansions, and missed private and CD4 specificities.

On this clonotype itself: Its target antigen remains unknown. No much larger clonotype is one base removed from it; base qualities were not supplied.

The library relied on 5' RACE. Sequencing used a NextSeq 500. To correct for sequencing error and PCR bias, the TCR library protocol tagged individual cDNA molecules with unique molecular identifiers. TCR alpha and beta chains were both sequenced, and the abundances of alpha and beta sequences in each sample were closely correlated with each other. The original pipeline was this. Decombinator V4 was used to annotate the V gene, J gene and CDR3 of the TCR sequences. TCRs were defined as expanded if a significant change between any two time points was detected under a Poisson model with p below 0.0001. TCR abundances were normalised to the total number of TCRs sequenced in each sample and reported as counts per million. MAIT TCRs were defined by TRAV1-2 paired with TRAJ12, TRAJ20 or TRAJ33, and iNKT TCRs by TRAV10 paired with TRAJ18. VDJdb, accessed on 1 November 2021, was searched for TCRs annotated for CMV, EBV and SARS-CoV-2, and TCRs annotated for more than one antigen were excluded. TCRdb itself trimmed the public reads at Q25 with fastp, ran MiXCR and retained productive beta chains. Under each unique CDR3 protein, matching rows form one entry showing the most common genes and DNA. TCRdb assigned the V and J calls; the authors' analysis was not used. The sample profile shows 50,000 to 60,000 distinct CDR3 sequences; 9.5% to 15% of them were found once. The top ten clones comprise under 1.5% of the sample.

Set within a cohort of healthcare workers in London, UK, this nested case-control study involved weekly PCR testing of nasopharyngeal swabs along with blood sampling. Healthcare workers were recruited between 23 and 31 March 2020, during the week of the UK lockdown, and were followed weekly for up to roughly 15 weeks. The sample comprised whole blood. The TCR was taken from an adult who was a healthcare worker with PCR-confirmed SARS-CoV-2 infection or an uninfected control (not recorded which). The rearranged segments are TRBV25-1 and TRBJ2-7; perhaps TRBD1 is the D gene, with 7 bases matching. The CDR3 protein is CASSEGGGPYEQYF. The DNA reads TGTGCCAGCAGTGAAGGAGGGGGCCCCTACGAGCAGTACTTC.